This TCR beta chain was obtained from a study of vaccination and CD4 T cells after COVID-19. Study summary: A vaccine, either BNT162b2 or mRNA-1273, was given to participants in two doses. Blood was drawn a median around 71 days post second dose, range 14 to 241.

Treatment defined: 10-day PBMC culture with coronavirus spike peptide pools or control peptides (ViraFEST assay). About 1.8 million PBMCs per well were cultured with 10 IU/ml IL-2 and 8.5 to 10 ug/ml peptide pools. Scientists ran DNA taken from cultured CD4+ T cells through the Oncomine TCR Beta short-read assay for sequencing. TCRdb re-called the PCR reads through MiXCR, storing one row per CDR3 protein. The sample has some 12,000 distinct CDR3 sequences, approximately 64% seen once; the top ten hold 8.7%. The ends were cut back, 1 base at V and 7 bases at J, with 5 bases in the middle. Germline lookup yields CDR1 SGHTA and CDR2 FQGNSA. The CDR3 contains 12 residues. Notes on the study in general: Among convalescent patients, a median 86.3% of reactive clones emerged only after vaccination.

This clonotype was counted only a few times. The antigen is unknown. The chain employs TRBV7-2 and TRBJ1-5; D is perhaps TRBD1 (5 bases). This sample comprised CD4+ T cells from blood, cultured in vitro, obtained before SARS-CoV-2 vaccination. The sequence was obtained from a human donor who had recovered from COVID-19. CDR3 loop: CASSLGDQPQHF. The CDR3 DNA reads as TGTGCCAGCAGCTTAGGGGACCAGCCCCAGCATTTT.